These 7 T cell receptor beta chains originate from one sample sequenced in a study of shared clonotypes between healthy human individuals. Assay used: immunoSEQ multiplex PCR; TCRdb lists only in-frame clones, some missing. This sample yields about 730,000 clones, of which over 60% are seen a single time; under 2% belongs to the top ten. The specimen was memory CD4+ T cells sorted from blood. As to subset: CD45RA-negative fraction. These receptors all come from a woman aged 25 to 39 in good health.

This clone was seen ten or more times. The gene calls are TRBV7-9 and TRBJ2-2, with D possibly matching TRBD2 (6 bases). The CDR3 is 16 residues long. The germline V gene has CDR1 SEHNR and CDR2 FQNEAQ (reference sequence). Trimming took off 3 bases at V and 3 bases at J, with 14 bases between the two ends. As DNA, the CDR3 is TGTGCCAGCAGCTTTGGGGCGGGATTTTACACCGGGGAGCTGTTTTTT. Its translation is CASSFGAGFYTGELFF. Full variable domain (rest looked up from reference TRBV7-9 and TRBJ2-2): DTGVSQNPRHKITKRGQNVTFRCDPISEHNRLYWYRQTLGQGPEFLTYFQNEAQLEKSRLLSDRFSAERPKGSFSTLEIQRTEQGDSAMYLCASSFGAGFYTGELFFGEGSRLTVL.

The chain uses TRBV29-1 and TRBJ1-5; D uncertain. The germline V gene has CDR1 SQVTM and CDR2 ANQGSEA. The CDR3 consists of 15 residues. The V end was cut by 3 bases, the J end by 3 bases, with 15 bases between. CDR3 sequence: CSVDGPPAPNQPQHF. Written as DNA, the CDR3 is TGCAGCGTTGATGGACCTCCAGCCCCCAATCAGCCCCAGCATTTT.

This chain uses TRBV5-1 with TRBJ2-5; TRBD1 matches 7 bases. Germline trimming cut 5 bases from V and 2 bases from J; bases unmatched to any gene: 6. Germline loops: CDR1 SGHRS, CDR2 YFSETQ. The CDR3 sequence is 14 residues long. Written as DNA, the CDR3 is TGCGCCAGCAGACCTCAGGGGGATCAAGAGACCCAGTACTTC. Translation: CASRPQGDQETQYF.

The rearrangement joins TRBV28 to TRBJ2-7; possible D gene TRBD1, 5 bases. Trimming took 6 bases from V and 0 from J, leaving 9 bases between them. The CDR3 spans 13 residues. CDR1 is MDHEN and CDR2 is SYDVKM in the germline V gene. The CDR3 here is CASRGHDSYEQYF. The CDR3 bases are TGTGCCAGCAGAGGACACGACTCCTACGAGCAGTACTTC.

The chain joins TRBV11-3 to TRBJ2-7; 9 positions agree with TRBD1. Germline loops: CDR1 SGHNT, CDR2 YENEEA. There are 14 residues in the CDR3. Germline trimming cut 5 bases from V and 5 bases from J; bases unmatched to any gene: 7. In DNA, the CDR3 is TGTGCCAGCAGCAATGGACAGGGGATCCACGAGCAGTACTTC. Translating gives CASSNGQGIHEQYF.

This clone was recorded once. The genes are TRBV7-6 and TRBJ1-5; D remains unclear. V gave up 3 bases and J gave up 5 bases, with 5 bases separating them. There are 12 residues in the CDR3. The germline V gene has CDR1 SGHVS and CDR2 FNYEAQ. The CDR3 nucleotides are TGTGCCAGCAGCTTGGAACATCAGCCCCAGCATTTT. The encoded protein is CASSLEHQPQHF.

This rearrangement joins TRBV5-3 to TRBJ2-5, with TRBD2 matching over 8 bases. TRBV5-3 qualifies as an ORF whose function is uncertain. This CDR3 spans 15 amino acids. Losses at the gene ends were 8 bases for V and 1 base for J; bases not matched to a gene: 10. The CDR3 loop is CASSQDREGQETQYF. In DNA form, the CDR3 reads TGTGCCAGCAGCCAAGACCGGGAGGGCCAAGAGACCCAGTACTTC.